This paragraph covers one T cell receptor beta chain sequence. The table lists this clone with a few counts. Its cognate antigen has yet to be identified. Per-base qualities were not stored, and no clone one base away is much larger. These data originate in a study of shared clonotypes between healthy human individuals (dated by TCRdb to between 2020 and 2021). Regarding the complete study: A few men and two women, aged 18 to 49 years, made up the cohort. For each donor, CD4 naive and CD4 memory were each given three plates, CD8 naive was given two plates, and CD8 memory was given one plate. To estimate repertoire size and how much clonotype sharing occurs between individuals, the study deeply sequenced the blood TCR repertoires of five healthy adults. Different laboratories and diverse techniques were used to prepare libraries and sequence TCR repertoires, to increase sequencing depth and limit assay-specific biases. Leukapheresis yielded between about 0.8 and 9.5 billion PBMCs per donor.

Using the deep immunoSEQ assay, TCR CDR3 regions were amplified from genomic DNA by multiplex PCR. For each cell subset, the extracted genomic DNA was distributed evenly across all wells of several immunoSEQ 96-well plates, and each plate served as one replicate. For sorted subsets, each replicate PCR was loaded with about 0.2 ug genomic DNA, equivalent to roughly 30,000 T cell genomes. Purified libraries were quantified with a Qubit 3.0 fluorometer, sized on a Bioanalyzer 2100, and re-quantified with the KAPA Library Quantification kit. Every immunoSEQ 96-well plate was sequenced on a dedicated single-read 150-cycle Illumina NextSeq 550 flow cell. On the study's bioinformatics: The immunoSEQ output contained only junctional sequences without quality scores, so filtering could not match that applied to full-length reads. To assign V/J genes and CDR3, sequences were annotated using PyIR, a Python wrapper for IgBLAST v1.9, with IMGT germline references. Reads were removed for weak V/J assignments (E-value above 1e-6), missing CDR3, stop codons, out-of-frame junctions, or ambiguous translated residues. A V3J clonotype was defined by an identical inferred V gene, J gene, and CDR3 amino acid sequence. The percentage overlap between two repertoires was calculated by dividing the number of shared unique clonotypes by the size of the smaller repertoire. Repertoire richness was assessed with RTK rarefaction, the Chao1 estimator, and Recon v2.1 estimates of unobserved clonotypes. OLGA was used to compute generation probabilities for all TCRbeta clonotypes that the gDNA method yielded from a handful of donors. This immuneACCESS table, as held by TCRdb, lists in-frame sequences with V and J called but not all clones. Of the missing ones, under half trace to an unresolved V gene in checked studies; the others have no known cause. Clone size and V and J calls were adopted from that table, with D and trimming inferred from the DNA. This sample holds over a million clones; more than 75% were observed only once. More than 0.5% of the sample is in the top ten clones.

General study outcomes and caveats: Even with the large sequencing depth, rarefaction of the sorted-subset datasets indicated that sequencing was incomplete. Because the study included a small number of donors, the genetic and exposure-history diversity represented was limited. Sampling was restricted to blood, and TCR repertoires in tissues likely differ from the TCR repertoires found in blood. Pairwise subsampling indicated that sequencing depth was expected to affect the degree of clonotype sharing among donors. Estimated clonotype richness was generally larger for naive than for memory subsets. When several donors were compared, the shared fraction of clonotypes was approximately 5% for naive CD4, approximately 3.5% for naive CD8, roughly 2.5% for memory CD4, and 0.4% for memory CD8. Higher generation probabilities were observed for clonotypes shared by all four sorted-subset donors than for non-shared clonotypes.

Counted from cysteine to phenylalanine, this CDR3 has 14 amino acids. Of the read, only the CDR3 DNA is kept; its 42 bases are in frame from base 1. From the germline V gene, CDR1 is SGDLS and CDR2 is YYNGEE. The germline V end is reduced by 3 bases and the J end by 7 bases; junction bases left unmatched: 7. The donors were healthy, HIV-negative adults who had no recently reported acute infections or vaccinations. Every donor was a Caucasian adult living in Nashville, Tennessee, USA. CD4+ T cells were enriched through magnetic negative selection, after which naive cells were positively selected on CD45RA and the remaining negative fraction served as the memory subset. Blood was obtained by leukapheresis, after which PBMCs were separated by Ficoll-Histopaque density gradient centrifugation and cryopreserved in liquid nitrogen vapor phase. Purity and quantity of every magnetically sorted T cell population were checked by analytical flow cytometry. From each sorted fraction, genomic DNA was isolated and quantified by UV absorbance on a Nanodrop 2000c.

This TCR derives from a man aged 18 to 29 in good health. Some clones in this sample may be carry-over from other donors' samples. The sequence joins TRBV9 to TRBJ2-1, with TRBD2 identical over 7 junction bases. Sample: memory CD4+ T cells from PBMCs. The cell subset or site label, as the study defines it: CD45RA-negative fraction. The sequence in DNA is TGTGCCAGCAGCGCTATCGCGGGAGTGAATGAGCAGTTCTTC. Translated, it gives CASSAIAGVNEQFF.